This TCR beta chain was recovered during a study of human T cells and chemical hapten exposure. Study-level background: Slight volume differences across pooled libraries mainly accounted for varying per-sample TCR yields. Study conclusions and caveats: Expanded TCRs showed more large CDR3 clusters than pre-sensitization or healthy control sets.

A few counts support this clonotype. Its antigen is currently unknown. The library gave individual cDNA molecules unique molecular identifiers. How the authors handled the data: A typical sample had around 96,000 TCRs, with roughly 23,224 to 690,600 overall. Using its own MiXCR run on the RACE reads, TCRdb lists one record per CDR3 protein. In this record, the V and J calls reflect TCRdb's handling and not the investigators' own analysis. The table records 180,000 or so distinct CDR3 sequences, more than 12% of them present only once. Time point reported: patch test 1, 2 weeks after DPC sensitization. Described treatment: therapeutic diphenylcyclopropenone sensitization with weekly scalp DPC. There are 14 residues in the CDR3. Trimming removed 2 bases from V and 4 bases from J; junction bases left unmatched: 1. Germline lookup yields CDR1 MDHEN and CDR2 SYDVKM.

V usage is TRBV28 and J usage is TRBJ1-3, with 8 bases matching TRBD1. Sequencing was performed on whole blood, taken in connection with sensitization to the hapten diphenylcyclopropenone (DPC). The sequence came from a woman in her thirties with alopecia areata. Some clones in this sample may be carry-over from other donors' samples. The CDR3: CASSLTGGGNTIYF. CDR3 nucleotide sequence: TGTGCCAGCAGTTTAACAGGGGGAGGAAACACCATATATTTT.